This TCR beta chain stems from a study of glioma-infiltrating T cells after dendritic cell vaccination (dated by TCRdb to the mid-2010s). Concerning the study at large: Of the approximately 15 glioblastoma patients in the cohort, all drawn from Phase I and II dendritic cell vaccination trials, 9 were newly diagnosed and 6 had recurrent disease. Patients received autologous tumor lysate-pulsed dendritic cell vaccination between 2003 and 2012. The vaccine consisted of monocyte-derived dendritic cells cultured seven days with IL-4 and GM-CSF, then pulsed overnight with autologous tumor lysate. Patients received three intradermal dendritic cell vaccine injections at biweekly intervals in the arm below the axilla. In glioblastoma patients vaccinated with dendritic cells, deep sequencing of TCR beta CDR3 regions served to measure the amount of tumor-infiltrating lymphocytes and to compare repertoires between tumor and blood. Survival after dendritic cell vaccination was correlated with TCR sequencing metrics such as TIL content and the overlap between tumor and blood repertoires. The paper as a whole reports these results and caveats: TCR clonality showed no direct relationship with survival, which suggests that a diverse polyclonal response may be important. The response model built on TCR overlap across three groups was characterized as speculative, with prospective validation still needed. After dendritic cell vaccination, a higher estimated pretreatment TIL content predicted longer time to progression and overall survival. The cohort was small and heterogeneous, only a few patients had full blood and tumor sets, and even fewer had initial-recurrent tumor pairs.

This clone was recorded only once. Its antigen target is currently unknown. Base qualities are not at hand, and no much larger clone is one base apart. Inclusive of the bounding cysteine and phenylalanine, the CDR3 is 15 residues long. CDR3 DNA only is kept here, 45 bases in frame from base 1. Trimmed from V: 0 bases; trimmed from J: 2 bases; junction bases lacking a gene match: 3. CDR1 and CDR2, looked up from the germline V gene, are SGHTA and FQGNSA. The immunoSEQ assay amplified TCRB CDR3 regions from about 2 micrograms of genomic DNA, or from all available DNA when less than that amount was available. Multiplex PCR used 60 forward primers for TCR V beta segments and 13 reverse primers for J beta segments. To estimate the number of reads per starting template, synthetic control templates were added to each sample at limiting dilution. The Illumina HiSeq System generated sequencing reads of 87 bp. From the authors' description of their analysis: PCR and sequencing errors were removed by a nearest neighbor algorithm that merged closely related sequences. TCR overlap was defined as the percentage of unique tumor TCR beta sequences that were also found in the peripheral blood of the same patient. This immuneACCESS table, as held by TCRdb, lists in-frame sequences with V and J called but not all clones. Of the missing ones, under half trace to an unresolved V gene in checked studies; the others have no known cause. V and J calls and clone size are as listed in that table; D and trimming were resolved from the DNA. This sample lists some 110,000 clones; 90% were detected once. Over 2.5% of the sample rests with the top ten.

Sample time point, as interpreted from the label and publication: after dendritic cell vaccination, including at tumor progression/relapse. Patients were selected for having adequate residual fresh-frozen tumor tissue and more than two years of available survival data. None of the glioblastoma patients carried an isocitrate dehydrogenase mutation, although molecular status otherwise varied. PBMC were collected before vaccination, two weeks after the third vaccination, and at tumor progression if tumor progression occurred. The Qiagen DNeasy Blood extraction Kit was used for extraction of genomic DNA.

The starting material was blood, obtained after dendritic cell vaccination. Recombination linked TRBV7-2 to TRBJ2-7; TRBD1 aligns with 8 central bases. This clonotype originated in a human donor with glioblastoma. The nucleotides read TGTGCCAGCAGCTTAGCCAGGGGGCCCGCCTACGAGCAGTACTTC. Its protein product is CASSLARGPAYEQYF.